A single sample gave rise to the 21 T cell receptor beta chains below, sequenced in a study of T cell changes during pregnancy in multiple sclerosis. Assay: immunoSEQ multiplex PCR; the TCRdb copy retains only in-frame clones and omits some. The table shows about 120,000 clones, with about 94% occurring only once. The specimen comprised peripheral blood, sampled before pregnancy. These receptors originate from a female donor with multiple sclerosis, enrolled in a pregnancy study.

J is TRBJ1-4 and V is TRBV9, with D maybe TRBD1 (6 bases). The V and J ends lost 1 base and 8 bases respectively, with 12 bases between them. The CDR3 totals 14 residues. Germline assignment: CDR1 SGDLS and CDR2 YYNGEE. The CDR3 DNA reads as TGTGCCAGCAGCGTATTCCGGGACACCGAAAAACTGTTTTTT. Its translation is CASSVFRDTEKLFF.

CDR3 in DNA: TGTGCCAGCAGCTTAAGGGGGGAGACTGAAGCTTTCTTT. This gives the protein CASSLRGETEAFF. The chain is built from TRBV7-3 and TRBJ1-1, with D possibly TRBD1 on 5 matching bases. With 1 base removed from V and 5 bases from J, the gap between germline ends came to 8 bases. The CDR3 spans 13 residues. CDR1 SGHTA and CDR2 FQGTGA come from the germline V gene.

The V call is TRBV19, the J call TRBJ2-3; tentative D call: TRBD2 (6 bases). The CDR3 runs to 15 residues. Germline CDR1 LNHDA, CDR2 SQIVND (reference sequence). V was clipped by 3 bases and J by 4 bases, with 14 bases between them. The CDR3 spells CASSISASAADTQYF. DNA of the CDR3: TGTGCCAGTAGTATCTCGGCTAGCGCAGCAGATACGCAGTATTTT.

The CDR3 region has the DNA TGCGCCAGCAGCCAAGATCGACTAGCGGCGAATGAGCAGTTCTTC. Protein sequence: CASSQDRLAANEQFF. The V gene is TRBV4-1, the J gene TRBJ2-1; 9 bases are shared with TRBD2. CDR1 MGHRA and CDR2 YSYEKL come from the germline V gene. The CDR3 sequence is 15 residues long. J gave up 7 bases and V 0 bases, and 4 bases lay outside the gene matches.

The chain couples TRBV5-8 to TRBJ1-2; 7 bases align to TRBD1. V dropped 2 bases and J dropped 5; count of bases not matched to a gene: 3. Per the germline V gene, CDR1 is SGHTS and CDR2 is YDEGEE. The CDR3 has 13 amino acids. CDR3 protein: CASSLRDRYGYTF. Here the CDR3 DNA reads TGTGCCAGCAGCTTACGGGACAGATATGGCTACACCTTC.

The rearrangement uses TRBV7-2 and TRBJ2-7; D gene ambiguous. Germline lookup yields CDR1 SGHTA and CDR2 FQGNSA. This CDR3 comprises 14 residues. Between the trimmed V and J ends, which lost 1 base and 1 base, there was a span of 8 bases. CDR3 loop: CASSLDSSSYEQYF. In DNA, the CDR3 is TGTGCCAGCAGCTTAGATTCCAGTTCCTACGAGCAGTACTTC. The full variable domain, its missing parts supplied by reference TRBV7-2 and TRBJ2-7, is GAGVSQSPSNKVTEKGKDVELRCDPISGHTALYWYRQSLGQGLEFLIYFQGNSAPDKSGLPSDRFSAERTGGSVSTLTIQRTQQEDSAVYLCASSLDSSSYEQYFGPGTRLTVT.

V usage is TRBV19 and J usage is TRBJ1-4; unclear D gene. This CDR3 comprises 17 residues. The V gene's germline CDR1 is LNHDA and CDR2 SQIVND (reference sequence). V was pared by 6 bases and J by 4 bases, with 21 bases between. CDR3 residues: CASRDAGAVGFNEKLFF. The CDR3 DNA reads as TGTGCCAGTAGAGACGCGGGCGCAGTGGGCTTTAATGAAAAACTGTTTTTT.

This chain links TRBV19 with TRBJ2-6; 10 bases fit TRBD1. The V gene's germline CDR1 is LNHDA and CDR2 SQIVND (reference sequence). The CDR3 is 17 amino acids. Germline trimming cut 1 base from V and 3 bases from J; bases unmatched to any gene: 3. The CDR3 DNA reads as TGTGCCAGTAGTATAGTGACAGGGGGCCATGGGGCCAACGTCCTGACTTTC. Amino acid sequence: CASSIVTGGHGANVLTF.

The chain carries TRBV2 and TRBJ1-5; D is ambiguous. The CDR3 is 14 amino acids. Germline-derived CDR1 and CDR2 are SNHLY and FYNNEI. V lost 10 bases, J lost 0 bases, and 13 bases lay in between. CDR3 sequence reads: CATQASYSNQPQHF. The DNA for the CDR3 is TGTGCCACCCAAGCCTCCTATAGCAATCAGCCCCAGCATTTT.

The rearrangement links TRBV6-5 to TRBJ1-1; D may be TRBD1 (6 bases). V shed 8 bases and J shed 6 bases, with 19 bases lying between them. CDR1 and CDR2 from the germline V gene are MNHEY and SVGAGI. This CDR3 has 14 amino acids. CDR3 protein: CASQKSTGIAEAFF. In nucleotides, the CDR3 is TGTGCCAGCCAGAAGTCAACAGGGATCGCTGAAGCTTTCTTT.

As regards this clone: The junction differs from germline at one of its ends, possibly a read error. V and J are TRBV30 and TRBJ2-7; 8 bases are a match to TRBD1. This CDR3 spans 12 amino acids. Germline V gene data show CDR1 as GTSNPN and CDR2 as SVGIG (reference sequence). CDR3 residues: CAWSVGGDRRHF. CDR3 sequence (DNA): TGTGCCTGGAGTGTAGGTGGGGACAGGAGACACTTC.

J is TRBJ2-2 and V is TRBV7-9, with D tentatively TRBD2 (7 bases). Per the germline V gene, CDR1 is SEHNR and CDR2 is FQNEAQ (reference sequence). The CDR3 consists of 17 residues. The V end was cut by 1 base, the J end by 4 bases, with 16 bases between. CDR3 DNA: TGTGCCAGCAGCTTAGACCTGGCGGGGGCTAGCACCGGGGAGCTGTTTTTT. Translation: CASSLDLAGASTGELFF. Full variable domain (remainder filled in from reference TRBV7-9 and TRBJ2-2): DTGVSQNPRHKITKRGQNVTFRCDPISEHNRLYWYRQTLGQGPEFLTYFQNEAQLEKSRLLSDRFSAERPKGSFSTLEIQRTEQGDSAMYLCASSLDLAGASTGELFFGEGSRLTVL.

The chain joins TRBV6-5 to TRBJ2-7; TRBD1 matches 8 bases. CDR3 size: 14 residues. The germline V gene encodes CDR1 MNHEY and CDR2 SVGAGI. J was trimmed by 3 bases and V by 2 bases; bases with no gene match: 3. CDR3 amino acids: CASSYKTGDYEQYF. The CDR3 DNA follows: TGTGCCAGCAGTTACAAGACAGGGGACTACGAGCAGTACTTC.

The chain has TRBV19 and TRBJ1-5; a weak D match, TRBD1 (5 bases). Germline V gene lookup returns CDR1 LNHDA and CDR2 SQIVND (reference sequence). This CDR3 comprises 17 residues. The V end was cut by 3 bases, the J end by 2 bases, with 17 bases between. The CDR3 protein is CASSMGGGLGRNQPQHF. CDR3 bases: TGTGCCAGTAGTATGGGTGGGGGGTTGGGGCGCAATCAGCCCCAGCATTTT.

This clone was seen a few times. The chain is built from TRBV27 and TRBJ1-1; 9 nucleotides align to TRBD1. The CDR3 has 14 amino acids. From germline, CDR1 is MNHEY and CDR2 SMNVEV (reference sequence). The ends lost 6 bases at V and 4 bases at J; junction bases unmatched: 6. The CDR3 is CASRRTGVITEAFF. CDR3 coding DNA: TGTGCCAGCAGACGGACAGGGGTAATCACTGAAGCTTTCTTT.

The chain combines TRBV15 with TRBJ2-3, with 8 nucleotides matching TRBD2. The V segment lost 1 base and the J segment 0 bases; nucleotides outside the gene matches: 12. The CDR3 sequence is 19 residues long. Germline CDR1 reads LNHNV; CDR2 reads YYDKDF (reference sequence). The CDR3 here is CATSRVGGGPLQSTDTQYF. CDR3 DNA sequence: TGTGCCACCAGCAGAGTTGGCGGGGGGCCCCTCCAGAGCACAGATACGCAGTATTTT.

V usage is TRBV5-1 and J usage is TRBJ2-1; TRBD1 is a possible D gene (5 bases). Germline CDR1 and CDR2: SGHRS and YFSETQ. The CDR3 extends over 13 amino acids. V shed 0 bases and J shed 9 bases, with 10 bases lying between them. The CDR3 DNA is TGCGCCAGCAGCTTGGGCAGGGAAGGTGAGCAGTTCTTC. This translates into CASSLGREGEQFF.

The V and J genes are TRBV2 and TRBJ2-2, with TRBD1 as a possible D gene (6 bases). In germline, CDR1 is SNHLY, CDR2 FYNNEI. V lost 3 bases, J lost 3 bases, and 14 bases lay in between. The CDR3 length is 16 residues. CDR3 sequence (DNA): TGTGCCAGCAGTGACGGGACATTGTTATACACCGGGGAGCTGTTTTTT. Encoded protein: CASSDGTLLYTGELFF.

This chain uses TRBV27 with TRBJ2-7; D gene uncertain. Looked up from germline, CDR1 is MNHEY and CDR2 is SMNVEV (reference sequence). This CDR3 contains 11 residues. V was pared by 4 bases and J by 6 bases, with 7 bases between. CDR3: CASSYGGEQYF. In DNA form, the CDR3 reads TGTGCCAGCAGTTACGGTGGCGAGCAGTACTTC.

The genes are TRBV10-3 and TRBJ1-5; D possibly corresponds to TRBD1 (5 bases). Trimming pared 6 bases from V and 5 bases from J, leaving 11 bases between. The CDR3 is 13 residues long. Germline CDR1 and CDR2: ENHRY and SYGVKD. CDR3 DNA: TGTGCCATCAGCCTCCAGGGATATCAGCCCCAGCATTTT. Residues: CAISLQGYQPQHF.

This chain uses TRBV27 with TRBJ2-1, with TRBD2 identical over 10 bases. Germline V CDR1 and CDR2: MNHEY, SMNVEV (reference sequence). J lost 4 bases, V lost 3 bases, and 3 bases had no gene match. The CDR3 covers 15 residues. The CDR3 sequence: CASSLLAGVYNEQFF. As DNA, the CDR3 is TGTGCCAGCAGTTTGCTAGCGGGAGTGTACAATGAGCAGTTCTTC.